This section outlines one T cell receptor (beta chain) sequence together with its context. The PCR ran on 60 Vbeta and 13 Jbeta primers. Some clones are missing from TCRdb's copy, which holds only in-frame ones; the method was immunoSEQ multiplex PCR. The repertoire table contains over 150,000 clones. Germline CDR1 is LNHDA and CDR2 is SQIVND (reference sequence). This CDR3 is 13 amino acids long. V lost 5 bases to trimming and J lost 2 bases, with 10 bases between them. This specimen comes from a study of cytomegalovirus exposure and HLA in healthy donors. This TCR derives from a boy aged 10-17 years in good health and CMV-seronegative. The chain uses TRBV19 and TRBJ2-7; D is ambiguous. Material for sequencing was PBMCs. Written as DNA, the CDR3 is TGTGCCAGTAGTCCTGCAGGCACCTACGAGCAGTACTTC. This codes for CASSPAGTYEQYF.